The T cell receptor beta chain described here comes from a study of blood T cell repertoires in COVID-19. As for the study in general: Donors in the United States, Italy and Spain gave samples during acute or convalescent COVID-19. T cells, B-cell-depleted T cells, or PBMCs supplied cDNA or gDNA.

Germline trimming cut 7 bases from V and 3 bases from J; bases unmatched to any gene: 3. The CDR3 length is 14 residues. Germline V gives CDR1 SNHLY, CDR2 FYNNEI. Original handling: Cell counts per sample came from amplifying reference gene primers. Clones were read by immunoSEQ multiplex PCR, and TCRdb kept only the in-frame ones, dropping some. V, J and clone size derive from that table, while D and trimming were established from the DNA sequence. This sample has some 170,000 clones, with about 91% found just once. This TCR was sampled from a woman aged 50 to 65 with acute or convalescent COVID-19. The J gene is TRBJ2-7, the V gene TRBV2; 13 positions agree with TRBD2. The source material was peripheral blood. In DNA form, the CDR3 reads TGTGCCAGCATAAGGACTAGCGGGAGCTACGAGCAGTACTTC. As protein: CASIRTSGSYEQYF.